This section outlines one T cell receptor (beta chain) sequence together with its context. Its antigen specificity is not known. Per-nucleotide qualities are absent, and no much larger clonotype sits a single base away. The germline V end is reduced by 5 bases and the J end by 14 bases; junction bases left unmatched: 14. Including the terminal cysteine and phenylalanine, the CDR3 comprises 15 residues. The only DNA kept is the CDR3, 45 bases in frame from the first base. The germline V gene (reference sequence) gives CDR1 as LGHDT and CDR2 as YNNKEL. RNA was extracted using the RNeasy kit, and 0.5 to 1 microgram was reverse transcribed with random hexamers. TCR beta CDR3 regions were amplified with the immunoSEQ multiplex PCR assay covering 54 Vbeta and 13 Jbeta segments. PCR amplification bias was corrected by using a synthetic template baseline for primer optimization and computational correction. As for the authors' bioinformatics: Reads were annotated to V, D and J genes per IMGT and analyzed with immunoSEQ Analyzer, keeping only productive sequences. To calculate clonality, Shannon entropy was normalized by log2 of the number of productive unique sequences and then subtracted from one. For each patient and control, public and private clones were evaluated within the 100 most prevalent clones. A clone was defined as Susac-specific if it was absent from the healthy and MS cohorts, from approximately 980 published viral clones and from other ImmuneACCESS disease sequences. Clones were called with MiXCR by TCRdb after fastp trimmed the public reads at Q25, and only in-frame beta chains were retained. Each CDR3 protein gets just one entry, which takes the most common genes and DNA from the rows behind it. The V and J calls reflect TCRdb's pipeline rather than the authors' work. In all, the sample holds some 170,000 distinct CDR3 sequences, and just under 95% of those were seen once. The ten largest clonotypes hold less than 0.12% of the sample.

High-throughput TCR beta sequencing profiled peripheral blood CD8+ and CD4+ T cells from healthy donors, Susac syndrome patients and multiple sclerosis patients. Healthy donors were age- and sex-matched controls. Bulk CD8+ and CD4+ T cells were purified magnetically by negative isolation, whereas CD8+ TEMRA cells were enriched by FACS. Blood was collected in EDTA tubes and processed within 24 hours, with PBMCs isolated through density gradient centrifugation. PBMCs intended for TCR sequencing were cryopreserved in liquid nitrogen and were subsequently thawed in a 37 degrees C water bath. Purity of sorted or isolated CD4+, CD8+ and CD8+ TEMRA cells was at least 90%. This sample was included in a study of CD8 T cells in Susac syndrome (dated by TCRdb to about 2019). For the study in its entirety: The study used repertoire sequencing to test whether antigen drove CD8+ T cell activation and differentiation in Susac syndrome.

Broad study findings and their caveats: The study acknowledged that relatively few individuals were included in the TCR sequencing and HLA analysis.

The clonotype originates from a human donor in good health. The sample was CD4+ T cells from PBMCs. The rearranged chain carries TRBV3-1 and TRBJ2-1; TRBD2 fits 11 bases in the junction. The CDR3 protein is CASSAGTSGPLGEFF. The sequenced DNA is TGTGCCAGCAGCGCCGGGACTAGCGGTCCCCTGGGGGAGTTCTTC.